What follows is one TCR beta chain and its context. The germline gives CDR1 LNHDA, CDR2 SQIVND (reference sequence). The CDR3 consists of 13 residues. The V and J ends lost 3 bases and 9 bases, in that order; junction bases with no gene match: 4. Generated by immunoSEQ multiplex PCR, the TCRdb table keeps only in-frame clones and is missing some. The sample holds around 310,000 clones, under 90% seen once. The sample belongs to a study of blood T cell repertoires in COVID-19. The receptor was isolated from a woman between 25 and 40 years old who had recovered from COVID-19. The chain uses TRBV19 and TRBJ2-7; TRBD2 matches at 11 bases. The material sequenced was PBMCs or T cells enriched from blood (not recorded which). This CDR3 is CASSMGLADSQYF. Written as DNA, the CDR3 is TGTGCCAGTAGTATGGGACTAGCGGACTCGCAGTACTTC.